These T cell receptor beta chains were read from a single sample in a study of T-cell reconstitution after alpha-beta-depleted transplantation in children. Using its own MiXCR run on the PCR reads, TCRdb lists one record per CDR3 protein. The repertoire holds fewer than 350,000 distinct CDR3 sequences, with over 7.5% as singletons. This specimen was peripheral blood, taken 360 days after TCRalphabeta/CD19-depleted stem cell transplant. All receptors derive from a female patient aged 2-15 years who had a stem cell transplant for Fanconi anemia, so the T cells may come from the graft donor. Both conserved end residues are part of each CDR3. A D gene is named only where the DNA matches it firmly. Expanded clones are given a class, and other clones once, few, many or no size at all.

J gene | V gene | D gene | clone size | CDR3 DNA | CDR3 protein
TRBJ1-1 | TRBV4-3 | - | - | TGCGCCAGCAGCCAAGGATGGGAAACTGAAGCTTTCTTT | CASSQGWETEAFF
TRBJ2-1 | TRBV20-1 | - | many | TGCAGTGCTGCTAGATTGAGCTCCTACAATGAGCAGTTCTTC | CSAARLSSYNEQFF
TRBJ2-1 | TRBV9 | TRBD2 | - | TGTGCCAGCAGCGTACGTCTAGAGCGGGGTCTCTACAATGAGCAGTTCTTC | CASSVRLERGLYNEQFF
TRBJ1-5 | TRBV9 | - | many | TGTGCCAGCAGCGTAGGGTGGGGGGCAGGTCAGCCCCAGCATTTT | CASSVGWGAGQPQHF
TRBJ1-2 | TRBV20-1 | - | - | TGCAGTGCTTCTGATTATGGCTACACCTTC | CSASDYGYTF
TRBJ2-7 | TRBV20-1 | - | many | TGCAGTGCTAGCGCACAGGGTTTTGTCATAACCTACGAGCAGTACTTC | CSASAQGFVITYEQYF
TRBJ2-1 | TRBV10-1 | TRBD2 | few | TGCGCCAGCAGTGAGTCGAGAGGACTAGCGGGGGATGAGCAGTTCTTC | CASSESRGLAGDEQFF
TRBJ2-1 | TRBV6-5 | TRBD1 | many | TGTGCCAGCAGTTACCACCCTGACAGGGGGCTCCGCAATGAGCAGTTCTTC | CASSYHPDRGLRNEQFF
TRBJ2-7 | TRBV20-1 | - | many | TGCAGTGCTATGGGGGAGCACTCCTACGAGCAGTACTTC | CSAMGEHSYEQYF
TRBJ1-4 | TRBV28 | - | many | TGTGCCAGCAGTTTCCCCCAGGAAACTAATGAAAAACTGTTTTTT | CASSFPQETNEKLFF
TRBJ2-7 | TRBV20-1 | - | - | TGCAGTGCTAGGGAGCCGGCATCCTACGAGCAGTACTTC | CSAREPASYEQYF
TRBJ1-1 | TRBV5-1 | - | many | TGCGCCAGCAGCTTGGAATATCGGAACACTGAAGCTTTCTTT | CASSLEYRNTEAFF
TRBJ1-6 | TRBV5-1 | - | many | TGCGCCAGCAGTCTTCCCGGCGATAATTCACCCCTCCACTTT | CASSLPGDNSPLHF
TRBJ2-1 | TRBV20-1 | TRBD2 | - | TGCAGTGCTAGAGATCCCCTAGCGGACCGTGGTATAGAGCAGTTCTTC | CSARDPLADRGIEQFF
TRBJ2-3 | TRBV5-1 | TRBD2 | - | TGCGCCAGCAGCAGTAGCGGGGGGGCCCGGGATACGCAGTATTTT | CASSSSGGARDTQYF
TRBJ2-5 | TRBV5-1 | TRBD1 | - | TGCGCCAGCAGCTTGGACCCCAGGGGGAAGGAGACCCAGTACTTC | CASSLDPRGKETQYF
TRBJ1-5 | TRBV29-1 | - | many | TGCAGCGTTGGGGGGGGCGGAAATCAGCCCCAGCATTTT | CSVGGGGNQPQHF
TRBJ1-2 | TRBV29-1 | - | few | TGCAGCGTTGATGAGGGCTACACCTTC | CSVDEGYTF
TRBJ1-1 | TRBV7-6 | - | many | TGTGCCAGCAGCTCTAATGGGTCTGAAGCTTTCTTT | CASSSNGSEAFF
TRBJ2-1 | TRBV6-1 | - | many | TGTGCCACCATAAACACAGACTTAAACTACAATGAGCAGTTCTTC | CATINTDLNYNEQFF
TRBJ2-1 | TRBV30 | - | few | TGTGCCTGGAGCACTAACTTGTACAATGAGCAGTTCTTC | CAWSTNLYNEQFF
TRBJ1-5 | TRBV6-5 | TRBD1 | few | TGTGCCAGCAGTTACTCGTCAGGGGGTCGTGAACAGCCCCAGCATTTT | CASSYSSGGREQPQHF
TRBJ1-3 | TRBV28 | - | - | TGTGCCAGCAGTTTAATCGGGGGTTCTGGAAACACCATATATTTT | CASSLIGGSGNTIYF
TRBJ1-1 | TRBV20-1 | - | many | TGCAGTGCTAGTATCTCGGCAGGAGGACGGACTGAAGCTTTCTTT | CSASISAGGRTEAFF
TRBJ2-7 | TRBV7-9 | TRBD2 | - | TGTGCCAGCAGCGGCCAGCGGGAGGGCTACGAGCAGTACTTC | CASSGQREGYEQYF
TRBJ1-1 | TRBV2 | - | - | TGTGCCAGCAGTGAAGCGCTTACAGGAGCGGGAACTGAAGCTTTCTTT | CASSEALTGAGTEAFF
TRBJ1-5 | TRBV6-5 | - | - | TGTGCCAGCGTCAGGGACCGGGACCTGAATCAGCCCCAGCATTTT | CASVRDRDLNQPQHF
TRBJ2-1 | TRBV12-3/TRBV12-4 | TRBD2 | many | TGTGCCAGCAGTCTACCCAGAAGCGGGGGAATCGATGAGCAGTTCTTC | CASSLPRSGGIDEQFF
TRBJ2-7 | TRBV4-1 | TRBD1 | - | TGCGCCAGCAGCCAAGGGAGGGACAGGGCCGGGTTCGAGCAGTACTTC | CASSQGRDRAGFEQYF
TRBJ1-2 | TRBV11-2 | - | many | TGTGCCAGCAGCTCTACAGGGTTCAACTATGGCTACACCTTC | CASSSTGFNYGYTF
TRBJ1-1 | TRBV10-3 | - | few | TGTGCCATCAGTGCGCTACAGGGAAACACTGAAGCTTTCTTT | CAISALQGNTEAFF
TRBJ2-7 | TRBV7-3 | - | many | TGTGCCAGCAGCCCCAATGGGGGCTACGAGCAGTACTTC | CASSPNGGYEQYF
TRBJ2-6 | TRBV3-1 | - | - | TGTGCCAGCAGCCAGCTACAGGGAGGATCCTCTGGGGCCAACGTCCTGACTTTC | CASSQLQGGSSGANVLTF
TRBJ2-1 | TRBV28 | TRBD2 | many | TGTGCCAGCAGTTTTATGCAGCTAGCGGGAGTTTACAATGAGCAGTTCTTC | CASSFMQLAGVYNEQFF
TRBJ2-5 | TRBV7-7 | - | - | TGTGCTAGCAGCTTAGGTCCCGCAGGGCTGGGGACCCAGTACTTC | CASSLGPAGLGTQYF
TRBJ2-7 | TRBV28 | - | many | TGTGCCAGCAGTCGTCCCTTCTACGAGCAGTACTTC | CASSRPFYEQYF
TRBJ2-3 | TRBV5-5 | - | many | TGTGCCAGCAGCTTGTTAGAATCCACAGATACGCAGTATTTT | CASSLLESTDTQYF
TRBJ2-3 | TRBV28 | TRBD2 | many | TGTGCCAGCAGTTTTCCCATGCCCCCCTTAGCGGGGGGGAGCACAGATACGCAGTATTTT | CASSFPMPPLAGGSTDTQYF
TRBJ1-3 | TRBV6-5 | - | few | TGTGCCAGCAGCCAACAGCTCTTGCGGGGAAACACCATATATTTT | CASSQQLLRGNTIYF
TRBJ2-3 | TRBV12-3/TRBV12-4 | - | many | TGTGCGACGGGTTTTGGTGGTGGAGATACGCAGTATTTT | CATGFGGGDTQYF